This TCR beta chain was profiled in a study of vaccination and CD4 T cells after COVID-19. Study information: Six men and four women formed the convalescents, two being Hispanic. The cells were exposed to overlapping spike peptides originating from SARS-CoV-2, HCoV-NL63, HCoV-OC43 and HCoV-229E for stimulation. A CEFX pool, an HIV-1 Nef pool, or else no peptide went into the control cultures.

The treatment was: roughly nine-day PBMC culture with coronavirus spike peptide pools or control peptides (ViraFEST assay). An unexposed donor provided the CD4+ T cells, which were collected before the COVID-19 pandemic (2011-2018). Note on this clonotype: Its antigen remains unidentified.

Cultured CD4+ T-cell DNA underwent Oncomine TCR Beta short-read sequencing. One entry per CDR3 protein results from TCRdb running MiXCR on the PCR reads. The sample has about 4,000 distinct CDR3 sequences, about 39% seen once. Trimming removed 8 bases at V and 3 bases at J, with 20 bases between. This CDR3 contains 16 residues. Looked up from germline, CDR1 is SNHLY and CDR2 is FYNNEI. The clonotype was recovered from a human donor in good health. The rearrangement joins TRBV2 to TRBJ2-1; D possibly corresponds to TRBD2 (5 bases). Sequencing was carried out using CD4+ T cells from blood, cultured in vitro. CDR3 amino acids: CASGTALAYNYNEQFF. DNA of the CDR3: TGTGCCAGCGGTACGGCTTTAGCGTATAACTACAATGAGCAGTTCTTC.